This T cell receptor (beta chain) derives from a study of T cell clonality in common variable immunodeficiency (dated by TCRdb to between 2014 and 2017). General conclusions and limits of the study: TCRbeta clonality was higher in CVID subjects than in healthy controls (t-test p = 0.018), and the increase was most characteristic of about a third of subjects. Healthy controls shared more TCRbeta clones with each other than CVID subjects shared among themselves (p < 0.0001). Patient heterogeneity within the CVID cohort put limits on correlating repertoire features with clinical complications. Even though DNA input was the same, control samples had an average of approximately 82,000 unique sequences each, compared with roughly 34,000 in CVID samples. According to the authors, finding the cause of the higher clonality in CVID would require sequencing the repertoires of T cell subpopulations. CVID TCRbeta sequences were reported to have fewer deletions and N-nucleotide insertions and to lack highly modified clones with 13 or more V deletions.

Equivalent amounts of genomic DNA from CVID and control samples were used as sequencing input. For every sample, a 60 bp segment covering the rearranged TCRbeta CDR3 region was amplified and then sequenced. TCRbeta amplification used the immunoSEQ assay, a bias-corrected multiplex PCR with high-throughput sequencing. As for how the authors treated the data: Every unique nucleotide sequence counted as a clone and was annotated with V, D and J genes, copy number and frequency. Sequences were labeled productive if in frame, and non-productive if out of frame or containing stop codons. As previously described, clonality was calculated on the basis of Shannon's entropy. The predicted amino acid sequences of productive clones were used to derive the mean CDR3 Kyte-Doolittle hydropathy. Hierarchical clustering of scaled V gene usage was performed with the R hclust function using Manhattan distance and complete linkage. To assess clone sharing by CDR3 amino acid sequence, 12 repertoires per group were resampled over 100 rounds. Repertoires were searched for 60 to 80 published EBV-specific and around 240 published CMV-specific TCRbeta sequences. Analysis left out two CVID samples that produced under 10,000 sequences, so 35 to 50 CVID repertoires remained. In its TCRdb copy, this immuneACCESS table keeps in-frame sequences only and misses some clones. Where compared with another copy, unresolved V genes explain less than half of these, and the others have no known cause. The V and J calls and clone size are taken from that table; D and trimming were inferred from the DNA. The sample features 35,000 to 55,000 clones, and none is a singleton. The ten biggest clones cover around 9.3% of the sample.

The germline V gene sets CDR1 to SNHLY and CDR2 to FYNNEI. The cysteine opens and the phenylalanine closes a CDR3 of 19 amino acids. The DNA shown is the part of the CDR3 that was read: 48 bases, in frame from base 1. V is pruned by 4 bases and J by 4 bases, leaving 15 bases of the junction without a gene match. Both CVID patients and healthy controls were predominantly of Caucasian heritage. From each donor, 5 to 8 ml of heparinized peripheral whole blood was collected. Genomic DNA from adults with common variable immune deficiency (CVID) and from healthy adult controls was used for sequencing of TCRbeta CDR3 repertoires. The control group was made up of around 22 healthy adult volunteers (around 10 male and roughly 12 female) whose ages ranged from about 20 to 66 years, with a mean age of approximately 37. Diluted blood was density-centrifuged over Hypaque 1077 or Ficoll-Paque to isolate peripheral blood mononuclear cells. Genomic DNA was extracted from unsorted mononuclear cells by Qiagen column purification or by a centrifugation-based method.

This clone was detected ten times or more. Its antigen remains undetermined. The read is 3 residues too short to cover the CDR3 end, so that end is filled in from the germline J gene. The chain uses TRBV2 and TRBJ2-5, with 13 bases aligning to TRBD2. The sample comprised peripheral blood mononuclear cells. The TCR was taken from a person aged 18 to 75 in good health. The sequenced CDR3 bases are TGTGCCAGCAGTGCCCCGGGGGGACTAGCGGGGAAGGGAAGAGAGACC. Its translation reads: CASSAPGGLAGKGRET. The whole CDR3 protein reads CASSAPGGLAGKGRETQYF.